Only one count was recorded for the clone carrying this T cell receptor (beta chain). Its antigen is currently unknown. The entry originates in a study of PD-1 blockade in classical Hodgkin lymphoma. Background on the study: Intravenous delivery of nivolumab at 3 mg/kg to patients occurred every 2 weeks.

The study, taken as a whole, reports: Prior therapy or disease activity may underlie the repertoire differences, whose causes remain undefined.

Data came from immunoSEQ multiplex PCR; TCRdb stores just in-frame clones and leaves some out. The profile shows tens of thousands of clones, 85% to 90% of them singletons. Each and every patient relapsed after autologous stem cell transplantation, and patients got differing brentuximab vedotin exposure. The clonotype comes from a human donor with classical Hodgkin lymphoma. Specimen: peripheral blood mononuclear cells (PBMCs), collected at baseline.

CDR3 in amino acids: CASSHLGQEAGNTIYF. For the CDR3, the DNA is TGTGCCAGCAGCCATCTTGGGCAGGAAGCTGGAAACACCATATATTTT. The chain links TRBV7-6 to TRBJ1-3; D uncertain. The CDR3 has 16 residues. With 5 bases removed from V and 2 bases from J, the gap between germline ends came to 16 bases. Germline assignment: CDR1 SGHVS and CDR2 FNYEAQ.